Listed below are T cell receptor beta chains from one sample, sequenced in a study of T cells in Graves' hyperthyroidism and ophthalmopathy. TCRdb reprocessed the multiplex PCR reads with MiXCR, giving one entry per CDR3 protein. The top ten hold approximately 6.2% of the sample, which has 33,000 or so distinct CDR3 sequences, around 48% seen once. The specimen was blood. The receptors were sampled from a woman in her fifties or sixties with Graves' hyperthyroidism that later progressed to Graves' ophthalmopathy. Each CDR3 is given with its conserved first and last residue. A D gene is named only where the DNA matches it firmly. Not all rows give a size; the values are once, few, many and, for expanded clones, a class.

16	TRBV6-5	many	TRBJ2-2	NA	TGTGCCAGCAGGCACCCTAGCACTACTGGTACCGGGGAGCTGTTTTTT	CASRHPSTTGTGELFF
15	TRBV16	many	TRBJ2-7	NA	TGTGCCAGCAGCCAATCGAGAAGGGCTCAATACGAGCAGTACTTC	CASSQSRRAQYEQYF
16	TRBV7-9	NA	TRBJ2-7	TRBD2	TGTGCCAGCAGACATGGACTAGCGGGGGTCGGCTACGAGCAGTACTTC	CASRHGLAGVGYEQYF
13	TRBV7-2	NA	TRBJ2-7	NA	TGTGCCAGCAGCTTAACTTCGACATCCGAGCAGTACTTC	CASSLTSTSEQYF
14	TRBV20-1	NA	TRBJ2-7	NA	TGCAGTGCCTCGTCCCCGGACAGCTCCTACGAGCAGTACTTC	CSASSPDSSYEQYF
16	TRBV6-6	NA	TRBJ2-7	TRBD1	TGTGCCAGCAGTTCCGACCGACAGGGGTTCGCCTACGAGCAGTACTTC	CASSSDRQGFAYEQYF
12	TRBV27	many	TRBJ2-5	NA	TGTGCCAGCAGTCTCGACCAAGAGACCCAGTACTTC	CASSLDQETQYF
15	TRBV20-1	once	TRBJ2-5	TRBD2	TGCAGTGCTAGAGATAATCTAGCGGGACAAGAGACCCAGTACTTC	CSARDNLAGQETQYF
15	TRBV20-1	NA	TRBJ2-3	TRBD2	TGCAGTGCTAGTCGCGGGACTAGCGGGAGGAATGAGCAGTATTTT	CSASRGTSGRNEQYF
14	TRBV16	NA	TRBJ2-5	NA	TGTGCGGGGTTCGGGGGCCGTGACCAAGAGACCCAGTACTTC	CAGFGGRDQETQYF
16	TRBV7-9	NA	TRBJ2-3	TRBD2	TGTGCCAGCAGACATGGACTAGCGGGAGTTTCAGATACGCAGTATTTT	CASRHGLAGVSDTQYF
15	TRBV11-3	many	TRBJ2-7	TRBD2	TGTGCCAGCAGCCAGGGACTAGCGGGAAACTACGAGCAGTACTTC	CASSQGLAGNYEQYF
14	TRBV6-5	many	TRBJ1-3	TRBD1	TGTGCCAGCAGGAGGACAGGTGTGGGAAACACCATATATTTT	CASRRTGVGNTIYF
16	TRBV14	NA	TRBJ2-1	NA	TGTGCCAGCAGCCAAGATAGACTCCTCTACTACACTGAGCAGCTCTTC	CASSQDRLLYYTEQLF
14	TRBV7-9	many	TRBJ2-3	NA	TGTGCCAGCAGCTTAAGAGGGCCTACAGATACGCAGTATTTT	CASSLRGPTDTQYF
14	TRBV16	many	TRBJ2-1	NA	TGTGCCAGCAGCCAATCCACGGTCTACAATGAGCAGTTCTTC	CASSQSTVYNEQFF
14	TRBV9	NA	TRBJ2-1	NA	TGTGCCAGCAGCGTAGGGGAACAATACAATGAGCAGTTCTTC	CASSVGEQYNEQFF
16	TRBV5-1	NA	TRBJ2-2	TRBD2	TGCGCCAGCAGCTCAACTAGCGGGAGGGGCACCGGGGAGCTGTCTTTT	CASSSTSGRGTGELSF
12	TRBV20-1	few	TRBJ1-5	NA	TGCAGTGCACGGACGGAATATCAGCCCCAGCATTTT	CSARTEYQPQHF
16	TRBV7-2	NA	TRBJ1-2	NA	TGTGCCAGCGGCCCCCGAGGGGGTGCGCCTCTCTATGGCTACACCTTC	CASGPRGGAPLYGYTF
16	TRBV11-2	many	TRBJ1-3	NA	TGTGCCAGCGCCCAGTCCGGGGGAGACTCTGGAAACACCATATATTTT	CASAQSGGDSGNTIYF
13	TRBV24-1	few	TRBJ2-3	NA	TGTGCCACCAGTGCACATAACGCAGATACGCAGTATTTT	CATSAHNADTQYF
13	TRBV18	few	TRBJ1-5	NA	TGTGCCAGCTCATCAGCAAGCAATCAGCCCCAGCATTTT	CASSSASNQPQHF
15	TRBV2	medium-sized	TRBJ2-7	TRBD1	TGTGCCAGCAGTGAATTTGGGACAGGGAACTACGAGCAGTACTTC	CASSEFGTGNYEQYF
15	TRBV5-1	many	TRBJ1-5	NA	TGCGCCAGCAGCTTGTCTGGGGACACGAATCAGCCCCAGCATTTT	CASSLSGDTNQPQHF
15	TRBV6-1	once	TRBJ2-1	TRBD2	TGCGCCAGCAGTGAAGGGACTACCTCCTACAGTGAGCAGTTCTTC	CASSEGTTSYSEQFF
16	TRBV19	many	TRBJ2-7	TRBD2	TGTGCCAGTAGTATAAAGCTAGCGGGAAGGTCCTACGAGCAGTACTTC	CASSIKLAGRSYEQYF
12	TRBV11-2	many	TRBJ1-3	NA	TGTGCCAGCAGCCAACAGGGAAACACCATATATTTT	CASSQQGNTIYF
15	TRBV7-2	medium-sized	TRBJ2-7	NA	TGTGCCAGCAGCTTAGTGGGGGACCGAAGCTACGAGCAGTACTTC	CASSLVGDRSYEQYF
13	TRBV5-4	many	TRBJ1-2	NA	TGTGCCAGCGGCTTGGACAACAACTATGGCTACACCTTC	CASGLDNNYGYTF
16	TRBV14	few	TRBJ1-1	NA	TGTGCCAGCTCACCAGGGGATTCGTGGTGGAACACTGAAGCTTTCTTT	CASSPGDSWWNTEAFF
14	TRBV5-1	many	TRBJ2-1	NA	TGCGCCAGCAGCTTGGAGAGATCCTACAATGAGCAGTTCTTC	CASSLERSYNEQFF
12	TRBV29-1	NA	TRBJ2-2	NA	TGCAGCGTTGGCGTGAACACCGGGGAGCTGTTTTTT	CSVGVNTGELFF
16	TRBV5-1	many	TRBJ2-7	TRBD2	TGCGCCAGCAGCTTGGTTAGTCTAGCGGGATCCTACGAGCAGTACTTC	CASSLVSLAGSYEQYF
16	TRBV11-2	NA	TRBJ2-3	NA	TGTGCCAGCACCAGAAGGTGGGATCACAACACAGATACGCAGTTTTTT	CASTRRWDHNTDTQFF
12	TRBV20-1	medium-sized	TRBJ2-2	NA	TGCAGTGCTAGGCTACAGGGCGGGGAGCTGTTTTTT	CSARLQGGELFF
13	TRBV20-1	few	TRBJ2-7	TRBD1	TGCAGTGCTAGCCGGGACAGGTCCTACGAGCAGTACTTC	CSASRDRSYEQYF
14	TRBV7-3	NA	TRBJ1-4	NA	TGTGCCAGCAGTCCGCAGCCAACTAATGAAAAACTGTTATTT	CASSPQPTNEKLLF
14	TRBV7-3	medium-sized	TRBJ1-6	NA	TGTGCCAGCAGCTTAAAGCGCGGTAATTCACCCCTCCACTTT	CASSLKRGNSPLHF
13	TRBV19	many	TRBJ1-5	NA	TGTGCCAGTAGTATAAGCGGCAATCAGCCCCAGCATTTT	CASSISGNQPQHF
16	TRBV14	many	TRBJ2-7	NA	TGTGCCAGCAGCCAAGATTTCGGCCCCCTCTACTACGAGCAGTACTTC	CASSQDFGPLYYEQYF
16	TRBV11-1	NA	TRBJ1-2	TRBD1	TGTGCCAGCAGCCAGGGGGCGGTCTACAGTTCCTATGGCTACACCTTC	CASSQGAVYSSYGYTF
17	TRBV4-3	many	TRBJ1-1	NA	TGCGCCAGCAGCCAAGATTGGGCAGGGTCGATGAACACTGAAGCTTTCTTT	CASSQDWAGSMNTEAFF
16	TRBV29-1	NA	TRBJ2-1	NA	TGCAGCGTCAGGGGCGGCAGAGGGGGGGACTACAATGAGCAGTTCTTC	CSVRGGRGGDYNEQFF
15	TRBV6-1	NA	TRBJ2-7	NA	TGTGCCAGCAGTGAGGACCGGGGAAGCTCCTACGAGCAGTACTTC	CASSEDRGSSYEQYF
16	TRBV5-4	many	TRBJ2-1	TRBD1	TGTGCCAGCAGCTCCAAGGACAGGGACTCCTACAATGAGCAGTTCTTC	CASSSKDRDSYNEQFF
17	TRBV5-1	NA	TRBJ1-4	NA	TGCGCCAGCACACGCGGGAACCAGGGTACCTCTATGGAAAAACTGTTTTTT	CASTRGNQGTSMEKLFF
15	TRBV7-2	NA	TRBJ2-7	NA	TGTGCCAGCAGCTTGCGACAGGAAATATTCAGCGAGCAGTACTTC	CASSLRQEIFSEQYF